Listed below are T cell receptor beta chains from one sample, sequenced in a study of blood T cells in healthy people across ages. TCRdb reanalysed the 5' RACE reads using MiXCR and keeps one entry per CDR3 protein. The repertoire holds about 970,000 distinct CDR3 sequences, with approximately 50% as singletons. The material sequenced was blood. The source is a woman aged 60 to 75 in good health. Both conserved end residues are part of each CDR3. A D gene is named only where the DNA matches it firmly. Clone size appears in some rows only: once, few, many, or a class for an expanded clone.

CDR3nt: TGTGCCAGCAGACCCACTAGTTTTGATACGCAGTATTTT; CDR3aa: CASRPTSFDTQYF; v_gene: TRBV7-2; abundance: medium-sized; d_gene: .; j_gene: TRBJ2-3
CDR3nt: TGTGCCAGCTCCAAGGACAGACGCTACGAGCAGTACTTC; CDR3aa: CASSKDRRYEQYF; v_gene: TRBV18; abundance: few; d_gene: .; j_gene: TRBJ2-7
CDR3nt: TGTGCTAGTGGACCGGACAACTCAAACATTCAGTACTTC; CDR3aa: CASGPDNSNIQYF; v_gene: TRBV12-5; abundance: .; d_gene: .; j_gene: TRBJ2-4
CDR3nt: TGTGCCAGCAGTCGAAGCGGGACCGGGGACGAGCAGTACTTC; CDR3aa: CASSRSGTGDEQYF; v_gene: TRBV6-5; abundance: .; d_gene: TRBD2; j_gene: TRBJ2-7
CDR3nt: TGTGCCAGCAGCTTTCTTAGCGGGAGGGCCGGCAACGAGCAGTACTTC; CDR3aa: CASSFLSGRAGNEQYF; v_gene: TRBV6-1; abundance: .; d_gene: TRBD2; j_gene: TRBJ2-7
CDR3nt: TGTGCCAGCAGTGAAGTTGGGAGCGAGCAGTACTTC; CDR3aa: CASSEVGSEQYF; v_gene: TRBV6-1; abundance: .; d_gene: .; j_gene: TRBJ2-7
CDR3nt: TGTGCCAGCAGCTTAGCAGGGGAGGTACTGTTTTTT; CDR3aa: CASSLAGEVLFF; v_gene: TRBV7-6; abundance: .; d_gene: .; j_gene: TRBJ1-4
CDR3nt: TGCGCCAGCAGCCCCGATCCTAGCGGGAGGTCCGATACGCAGTATTTT; CDR3aa: CASSPDPSGRSDTQYF; v_gene: TRBV4-1; abundance: .; d_gene: TRBD2; j_gene: TRBJ2-3
CDR3nt: TGTGCCAGCGGTTTGTCTAGCGGGCTATACAATGAGCAGTTCTTC; CDR3aa: CASGLSSGLYNEQFF; v_gene: TRBV27; abundance: .; d_gene: TRBD2; j_gene: TRBJ2-1
CDR3nt: TGTGCCAGCAGCCCGGGGGTGGAGACCCAGTACTTC; CDR3aa: CASSPGVETQYF; v_gene: TRBV7-2; abundance: few; d_gene: .; j_gene: TRBJ2-5
CDR3nt: TGTGCCAGCAGCTCACCCAGCAACAATGAGCAGTTCTTC; CDR3aa: CASSSPSNNEQFF; v_gene: TRBV12-3/TRBV12-4; abundance: .; d_gene: .; j_gene: TRBJ2-1
CDR3nt: TGCAGTGCTCATCCAGGGAGCAATTCACCCCTCCACTTT; CDR3aa: CSAHPGSNSPLHF; v_gene: TRBV20-1; abundance: .; d_gene: .; j_gene: TRBJ1-6
CDR3nt: TGTGCCAGCAGCATAGGGATTGCAACTAATGAAAAACTGTTTTTT; CDR3aa: CASSIGIATNEKLFF; v_gene: TRBV7-2; abundance: .; d_gene: .; j_gene: TRBJ1-4
CDR3nt: TGTGCCAGCAGCCACCCTGGGAAGGGGGGAACTGAAGTTTTCTTT; CDR3aa: CASSHPGKGGTEVFF; v_gene: TRBV4-2; abundance: .; d_gene: .; j_gene: TRBJ1-1
CDR3nt: TGTGCCAGCAGTGGACTAGCGGGGAACACCGGGGAGCTGTTTTTT; CDR3aa: CASSGLAGNTGELFF; v_gene: TRBV7-9; abundance: few; d_gene: TRBD2; j_gene: TRBJ2-2
CDR3nt: TGTGCCAGCAGCCGGTGGGGCGCCAGGATCCAAGAGACCCAGTACTTC; CDR3aa: CASSRWGARIQETQYF; v_gene: TRBV7-2; abundance: .; d_gene: .; j_gene: TRBJ2-5
CDR3nt: TGTGCCAGCAGCTTAGCGAGGGCTTTAGCGGGGGACAATGAGCAGTTCTTC; CDR3aa: CASSLARALAGDNEQFF; v_gene: TRBV7-8; abundance: few; d_gene: TRBD2; j_gene: TRBJ2-1
CDR3nt: TGTGCCAGCAGGCCTGCCAGCAGTTTGCGGGAGGCCAACTACAATGAGCAGTTCTTC; CDR3aa: CASRPASSLREANYNEQFF; v_gene: TRBV12-3/TRBV12-4; abundance: .; d_gene: TRBD2; j_gene: TRBJ2-1
CDR3nt: TGTGCCATCAGTGTTAGAGGGGGAGGGCCTCTTAATGAGCAGTTCTTC; CDR3aa: CAISVRGGGPLNEQFF; v_gene: TRBV10-3; abundance: .; d_gene: .; j_gene: TRBJ2-1
CDR3nt: TGCAGCGTTGATAAGACGGGCACGACTGAAGCTTTCTTT; CDR3aa: CSVDKTGTTEAFF; v_gene: TRBV29-1; abundance: .; d_gene: .; j_gene: TRBJ1-1
CDR3nt: TGCAGCGTTGTAGGGGCGAACACCGGGGAGCTGTTTTTT; CDR3aa: CSVVGANTGELFF; v_gene: TRBV29-1; abundance: .; d_gene: .; j_gene: TRBJ2-2
CDR3nt: TGTGCCACCAGTGATCCGCAAACAGATACGCAGTATTTT; CDR3aa: CATSDPQTDTQYF; v_gene: TRBV24-1; abundance: .; d_gene: .; j_gene: TRBJ2-3
CDR3nt: TGCGCCAGCAGCCCTGGGGTCGGGAGAGGAGCCAAAAACATTCAGTACTTC; CDR3aa: CASSPGVGRGAKNIQYF; v_gene: TRBV4-1; abundance: .; d_gene: .; j_gene: TRBJ2-4
CDR3nt: TGTGCCAGCAGAAAACAGGGGGCAACAGATACGCAGTATTTT; CDR3aa: CASRKQGATDTQYF; v_gene: TRBV5-1; abundance: many; d_gene: TRBD1; j_gene: TRBJ2-3
CDR3nt: TGTGCCAGCACCCAAGTTAATGAGCAGTTCTTC; CDR3aa: CASTQVNEQFF; v_gene: TRBV2; abundance: .; d_gene: .; j_gene: TRBJ2-1
CDR3nt: TGTGCCACCACAGGGTTCCATGAGCAGTACTTC; CDR3aa: CATTGFHEQYF; v_gene: TRBV2; abundance: .; d_gene: .; j_gene: TRBJ2-4
CDR3nt: TGTGCCAGCTCACGACGGGGACAGGGGGCGTCCGATTCACCCCTCCACTTT; CDR3aa: CASSRRGQGASDSPLHF; v_gene: TRBV18; abundance: .; d_gene: TRBD1; j_gene: TRBJ1-6
CDR3nt: TGTGCCAGCAGTGAAGCCAGAGGGGTCTACGAGCAGTACTTC; CDR3aa: CASSEARGVYEQYF; v_gene: TRBV2; abundance: few; d_gene: .; j_gene: TRBJ2-7
CDR3nt: TGCGCCAGCAGCCAAGAATCAGCTAGCGGCAAGCTTTTATCCTACGAGCAGTACTTC; CDR3aa: CASSQESASGKLLSYEQYF; v_gene: TRBV4-1; abundance: .; d_gene: TRBD2; j_gene: TRBJ2-7
CDR3nt: TGTGCCAGCAGCTCTTGGATGAAGGAGACCCAGTACTTC; CDR3aa: CASSSWMKETQYF; v_gene: TRBV7-9; abundance: .; d_gene: .; j_gene: TRBJ2-5
CDR3nt: TGTGCCAGCAGCACGTGGACTATTTACGAGCAGTACTTC; CDR3aa: CASSTWTIYEQYF; v_gene: TRBV7-8; abundance: .; d_gene: .; j_gene: TRBJ2-7
CDR3nt: TGTGCCAGCAGCCGGCGAGGGGGTCGACCGGGACAGGGGTCGGATGGCTACACCTTC; CDR3aa: CASSRRGGRPGQGSDGYTF; v_gene: TRBV7-9; abundance: .; d_gene: TRBD1; j_gene: TRBJ1-2
CDR3nt: TGTGCCAGCAGTCTCGCTGGTCACACAGATACGCAGTATTTT; CDR3aa: CASSLAGHTDTQYF; v_gene: TRBV28; abundance: few; d_gene: .; j_gene: TRBJ2-3
CDR3nt: TGTGCCAGCAGCCCACGACTAGCGGGAAACGAGCAGTACTTC; CDR3aa: CASSPRLAGNEQYF; v_gene: TRBV7-2; abundance: few; d_gene: TRBD2; j_gene: TRBJ2-7
CDR3nt: TGTGCCAGCAGCTTCTTTGACCGAACAGATACGCAGTATTTT; CDR3aa: CASSFFDRTDTQYF; v_gene: TRBV7-9; abundance: few; d_gene: .; j_gene: TRBJ2-3
CDR3nt: TGTGCCAGCAGTGACCCCGAAACCTACGAGCAGTACTTC; CDR3aa: CASSDPETYEQYF; v_gene: TRBV6-2/TRBV6-3; abundance: .; d_gene: .; j_gene: TRBJ2-7
CDR3nt: TGTGCCAGCAGGATGAATTTGTATCGTGGTTTAGCGGGGACCTCCTACGAGCAGTACTTC; CDR3aa: CASRMNLYRGLAGTSYEQYF; v_gene: TRBV12-3/TRBV12-4; abundance: few; d_gene: TRBD2; j_gene: TRBJ2-7
CDR3nt: TGTGCCAGCAGTTTACAGGGGGCTATATCCTACGAGCAGTACTTC; CDR3aa: CASSLQGAISYEQYF; v_gene: TRBV12-3/TRBV12-4; abundance: .; d_gene: TRBD1; j_gene: TRBJ2-7
CDR3nt: TGTGCCACCAGTGACCCGACAGTTCCTAATGAAAAACTGTTTTTT; CDR3aa: CATSDPTVPNEKLFF; v_gene: TRBV24-1; abundance: .; d_gene: .; j_gene: TRBJ1-4
CDR3nt: TGCGCCAGCAGCCACGGGACAGGGGCTTATGAGGAAAAACTGTTTTTT; CDR3aa: CASSHGTGAYEEKLFF; v_gene: TRBV5-1; abundance: few; d_gene: TRBD1; j_gene: TRBJ1-4
CDR3nt: TGTGCCAGCAGCCAAGATCATGGCAGGGGAAATGAAAAACTGTTTTTT; CDR3aa: CASSQDHGRGNEKLFF; v_gene: TRBV3-1; abundance: .; d_gene: .; j_gene: TRBJ1-4
CDR3nt: TGCGCCAGCGCTCGGATGGAGGCGGACTACGAGCAGTACTTC; CDR3aa: CASARMEADYEQYF; v_gene: TRBV5-1; abundance: .; d_gene: .; j_gene: TRBJ2-7
CDR3nt: TGTGCCAGCAGGGGTCAGGGGGCAATCATTCAGCCCCAGCATTTT; CDR3aa: CASRGQGAIIQPQHF; v_gene: TRBV12-3/TRBV12-4; abundance: .; d_gene: TRBD1; j_gene: TRBJ1-5
CDR3nt: TGCGCCAGCAGCTTGGGGGAGAGGACCTACAATGAGCAGTTCTTC; CDR3aa: CASSLGERTYNEQFF; v_gene: TRBV5-1; abundance: few; d_gene: .; j_gene: TRBJ2-1
CDR3nt: TGTGCCAGCAGTTTATCGGGGGAGACCCTCTACGAGCAGTACTTC; CDR3aa: CASSLSGETLYEQYF; v_gene: TRBV27; abundance: .; d_gene: .; j_gene: TRBJ2-7
CDR3nt: TGTGCCATCAGAGAGAGACTAGCGGATTCCTACGAGCAGTACTTC; CDR3aa: CAIRERLADSYEQYF; v_gene: TRBV10-3; abundance: .; d_gene: TRBD2; j_gene: TRBJ2-7
CDR3nt: TGCGCCAGCAGCGTCGCACAGGGACTTCGCTACGAGCAGTACTTC; CDR3aa: CASSVAQGLRYEQYF; v_gene: TRBV5-1; abundance: .; d_gene: .; j_gene: TRBJ2-7
CDR3nt: TGTGCCAGCACCAAAAGCGAGACCCAGTACTTC; CDR3aa: CASTKSETQYF; v_gene: TRBV3-1; abundance: .; d_gene: .; j_gene: TRBJ2-5
CDR3nt: TGTGCCAGCAGCCAAGTCCACGGAACCTACGAGCAGTACTTC; CDR3aa: CASSQVHGTYEQYF; v_gene: TRBV3-1; abundance: .; d_gene: .; j_gene: TRBJ2-7
CDR3nt: TGTGCCAGCAGTCGGATCCTTGAAAAACTGTTTTTT; CDR3aa: CASSRILEKLFF; v_gene: TRBV28; abundance: .; d_gene: .; j_gene: TRBJ1-4
CDR3nt: TGTGCCAGCAGCCCTCTGACTAGCGGGACCCAGTACTTC; CDR3aa: CASSPLTSGTQYF; v_gene: TRBV7-2; abundance: .; d_gene: TRBD2; j_gene: TRBJ2-5
CDR3nt: TGCGCCTGCAGCCAAAAGGCCCCTGACTGGGGCAATCAATATGAGCAGTTCTTC; CDR3aa: CACSQKAPDWGNQYEQFF; v_gene: TRBV4-3; abundance: .; d_gene: .; j_gene: TRBJ2-1
CDR3nt: TGTGCCGGCAGCTTGCCATTAGCGGGAGGGCCAAGCACAGATACGCAGTATTTT; CDR3aa: CAGSLPLAGGPSTDTQYF; v_gene: TRBV3-1; abundance: .; d_gene: TRBD2; j_gene: TRBJ2-3